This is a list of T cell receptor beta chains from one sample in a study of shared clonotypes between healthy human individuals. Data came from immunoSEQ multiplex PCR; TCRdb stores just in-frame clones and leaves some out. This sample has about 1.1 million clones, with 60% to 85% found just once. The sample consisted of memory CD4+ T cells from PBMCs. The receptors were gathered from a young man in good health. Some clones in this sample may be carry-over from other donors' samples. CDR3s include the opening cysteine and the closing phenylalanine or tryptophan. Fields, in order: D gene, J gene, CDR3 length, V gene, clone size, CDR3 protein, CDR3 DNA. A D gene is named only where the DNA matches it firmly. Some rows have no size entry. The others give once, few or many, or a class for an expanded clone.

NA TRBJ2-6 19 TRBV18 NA CASSRIGAGRASGANVLTF TGTGCCAGCTCCCGGATTGGGGCAGGTAGGGCCTCTGGGGCCAACGTCCTGACTTTC
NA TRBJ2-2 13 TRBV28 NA CASSASNTGELFF TGTGCCAGCAGTGCTAGCAATACCGGGGAGCTGTTTTTT
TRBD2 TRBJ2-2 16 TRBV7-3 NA CASSPRGSGSTGELFF TGTGCCAGCAGCCCCAGGGGTAGCGGGAGTACCGGGGAGCTGTTTTTT
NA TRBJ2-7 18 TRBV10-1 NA CASSGANLRAQAPYEQYF TGCGCCAGCAGCGGAGCAAACCTGAGGGCTCAAGCGCCATACGAGCAGTACTTC
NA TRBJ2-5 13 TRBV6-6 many CASSPQPQETQYF TGTGCCAGCAGCCCTCAGCCCCAGGAGACCCAGTACTTC
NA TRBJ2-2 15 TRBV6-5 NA CASSYGGRRTGELFF TGTGCCAGCAGTTACGGGGGGCGGAGAACCGGGGAGCTGTTTTTT
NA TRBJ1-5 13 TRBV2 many CASTRETDQPQHF TGTGCCAGCACCCGGGAAACCGATCAGCCCCAGCATTTT
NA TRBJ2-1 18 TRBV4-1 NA CASSQGGSGAGSYNEQFF TGCGCCAGCAGCCAAGGGGGCTCGGGAGCGGGCTCCTACAATGAGCAGTTCTTC
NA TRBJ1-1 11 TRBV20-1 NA CSARMLNEAFF TGCAGTGCTAGAATGTTAAATGAAGCTTTCTTT
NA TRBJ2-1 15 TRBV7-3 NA CASSPQRSVYNEQFF TGTGCCAGCAGCCCCCAGCGGAGCGTTTACAATGAGCAGTTCTTC
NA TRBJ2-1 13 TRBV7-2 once CASSLRMGNEQFF TGTGCCAGCAGCCTGAGGATGGGGAATGAGCAGTTCTTC
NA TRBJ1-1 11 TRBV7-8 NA CASRVYTEAFF TGTGCCAGCAGGGTCTACACTGAAGCTTTCTTT